A single sample is the source of the 20 T cell receptor beta chains below, sequenced in a study of CD8+CD57+ T cells in acquired aplastic anemia. Profiles of TCR beta VDJ and CDR3 were generated from a genomic DNA template. TCRdb redid the calling of the reads with MiXCR, one entry per CDR3 protein. The table lists about 110,000 distinct CDR3 sequences, around 49% of them singletons. Sequencing used sorted CD4+, CD8+, or CD8+CD57+ T cells (not recorded which) from PBMCs. All receptors come from a human donor in good health, serving as a control.

Ten or more counts support this clonotype. V gene TRBV6-1 combines with J gene TRBJ1-2; 10 bases match TRBD1. This CDR3 region has 14 residues. V was pared by 7 bases and J by 4 bases, with 6 bases of the junction left unmatched. Germline V gene lookup returns CDR1 MNHNS and CDR2 SASEGT. The CDR3 region is CASTPGTGAYGYTF. The CDR3 nucleotides read TGTGCCAGCACCCCCGGGACAGGGGCCTATGGCTACACCTTC.

The gene calls are TRBV20-1 and TRBJ2-5, with 7 bases lining up with TRBD1. The CDR3 consists of 13 residues. Germline lookup yields CDR1 DFQATT and CDR2 SNEGSKA (reference sequence). J lost 1 base, V lost 3 bases, and 2 bases had no gene match. The CDR3 sequence is CSASKGAQETQYF. The CDR3 DNA follows: TGCAGTGCTAGCAAGGGGGCCCAAGAGACCCAGTACTTC.

There are many counts of this clonotype. The chain recombines TRBV7-6 with TRBJ1-2; possible D gene TRBD1, 6 bases. Between the trimmed V and J ends, which lost 1 base and 8 bases, there was a span of 14 bases. There are 14 residues in the CDR3. Germline CDR1 SGHVS, CDR2 FNYEAQ. Written as DNA, the CDR3 is TGTGCCAGCAGCTTAGGTGGGGGGGCCGGAGGCTACACCTTC. Protein product: CASSLGGGAGGYTF. The full variable domain, rest sourced from reference TRBV7-6 and TRBJ1-2, is GAGVSQSPRYKVTKRGQDVALRCDPISGHVSLYWYRQALGQGPEFLTYFNYEAQQDKSGLPNDRFSAERPEGSISTLTIQRTEQRDSAMYRCASSLGGGAGGYTFGSGTRLTVV.

The V gene is TRBV25-1, the J gene TRBJ2-7; 10 bases are a match to TRBD1. V lost 4 bases to trimming and J lost 4 bases; unmatched junction nucleotides: 4. CDR3 length equals 14 residues. Germline V gives CDR1 MGHDK, CDR2 SYGVNS. CDR3 nucleotide sequence: TGTGCCAGCAGTGCTCGGGACAGGGGTTACGAGCAGTACTTC. This codes for CASSARDRGYEQYF.

This clonotype was seen only a few times. The CDR3 region has the DNA TGTGCCAGCAGTGAATGGGGTTACACAGATACGCAGTATTTT. Amino acid sequence: CASSEWGYTDTQYF. The rearrangement uses TRBV25-1 and TRBJ2-3; D call uncertain. The V end lost 1 base, the J end lost 2 bases, and 7 bases lay between the germline ends. The CDR3 extends over 14 amino acids. Germline CDR1 is MGHDK and CDR2 is SYGVNS.

The rearrangement uses TRBV4-1 and TRBJ1-1; no clear D. V gave up 2 bases and J gave up 4 bases, with 2 bases separating them. Germline V gene sequence: CDR1 MGHRA, CDR2 YSYEKL. The CDR3 totals 11 residues. CDR3 bases: TGCGCCAGCAGCCAATCCACTGAAGCTTTCTTT. Translated, it gives CASSQSTEAFF.

The chain has TRBV10-1 and TRBJ2-5; the D gene is possibly TRBD2 (5 bases). The V and J ends lost 0 bases and 2 bases respectively, with 10 bases between them. The CDR3 has 15 residues. CDR1 is WNHNN and CDR2 is SYGVQD in the germline V gene (reference sequence). CDR3 in DNA: TGCGCCAGCAGTGAGTCTCTAGCACCGCAAGAGACCCAGTACTTC. The encoded protein is CASSESLAPQETQYF.

The rearrangement joins TRBV20-1 to TRBJ1-2; TRBD1 might be the D (5 bases). The CDR3 is 14 amino acids. The V and J ends lost 0 bases and 6 bases respectively, with 14 bases between them. Germline-derived CDR1 and CDR2 are DFQATT and SNEGSKA (reference sequence). The CDR3: CSARDSGAGDGYTF. CDR3 nucleotides: TGCAGTGCTAGAGATTCCGGCGCGGGGGATGGCTACACCTTC.

In its sample, this clonotype was seen many times. The rearrangement joins TRBV6-1 to TRBJ2-5, with 9 bases aligning to TRBD2. The CDR3 contains 16 residues. CDR1 and CDR2 from the germline V gene are MNHNS and SASEGT. Losses at the gene ends were 7 bases for V and 1 base for J; bases not matched to a gene: 10. The CDR3 bases are TGTGCCAGCACTAAAACGGGAGCGGGGGGCCAAGAGACCCAGTACTTC. Its translation is CASTKTGAGGQETQYF.

V usage is TRBV5-4 and J usage is TRBJ1-2; D not certain. There are 14 residues in the CDR3. V dropped 4 bases and J dropped 0 bases, with 10 bases sitting between them. Per the germline V gene, CDR1 is SGHNT and CDR2 is YYREEE (reference sequence). CDR3 region: CASSLSFSNYGYTF. DNA for the CDR3: TGTGCCAGCAGCCTGTCCTTTTCTAACTATGGCTACACCTTC.

CDR3 protein: CAWGQGVGTTQYF. CDR3 nucleotide sequence: TGTGCCTGGGGACAGGGGGTTGGGACGACCCAGTACTTC. J is TRBJ2-5 and V is TRBV30; 10 bases are shared with TRBD1. V lost 5 bases to trimming and J lost 7 bases; unmatched junction nucleotides: 7. The germline V gene encodes CDR1 GTSNPN and CDR2 SVGIG (reference sequence). The CDR3 is 13 residues long.

This chain connects TRBV25-1 to TRBJ1-1; tentative D call: TRBD1 (6 bases). The CDR3 contains 18 residues. Looked up from germline, CDR1 is MGHDK and CDR2 is SYGVNS. V was pared by 4 bases and J by 0 bases, with 21 bases between. CDR3 in DNA: TGTGCCAGCAGTGGATCGGGCAGGTTGAGGGACATGAACACTGAAGCTTTCTTT. Its protein is CASSGSGRLRDMNTEAFF. The entire variable domain, with the rest obtained from reference TRBV25-1 and TRBJ1-1, is as follows: EADIYQTPRYLVIGTGKKITLECSQTMGHDKMYWYQQDPGMELHLIHYSYGVNSTEKGDLSSESTVSRIRTEHFPLTLESARPSHTSQYLCASSGSGRLRDMNTEAFFGQGTRLTVV.

This clonotype was picked up a small number of times. This rearrangement joins TRBV25-1 to TRBJ2-7; TRBD1 or TRBD2 may be the D gene (5 bases each). The V and J ends lost 4 bases and 7 bases respectively, with 23 bases between them. Germline V lookup: CDR1 MGHDK, CDR2 SYGVNS. The CDR3 has 16 amino acids. CDR3 DNA sequence: TGTGCCAGCAGTGGGGGGACGGGCGTACGCTTTAAGGAGCAGTACTTC. This gives the protein CASSGGTGVRFKEQYF.

This clonotype was detected ten times or more. This sequence joins TRBV19 and TRBJ1-2; 10 bases agree with TRBD1. The V gene end was trimmed by 4 bases and the J gene end by 4 bases; junction bases not matched to a gene: 3. The CDR3 is 14 residues long. Germline CDR1 is LNHDA and CDR2 is SQIVND (reference sequence). In DNA form, the CDR3 reads TGTGCCAGTAGTAGTGGACAGGGGGGCTATGGCTACACCTTC. Translated: CASSSGQGGYGYTF.

The rearrangement links TRBV7-9 to TRBJ2-3, with D unclear. Per the germline V gene, CDR1 is SEHNR and CDR2 is FQNEAQ (reference sequence). The V end lost 1 base, the J end lost 2 bases, and 10 bases lay between the germline ends. This CDR3 comprises 15 residues. CDR3 in amino acids: CASSLGPQNTDTQYF. CDR3 DNA sequence: TGTGCCAGCAGCTTAGGCCCCCAAAACACAGATACGCAGTATTTT.

V gene TRBV7-2 combines with J gene TRBJ1-5, with D hard to call. The V gene's germline CDR1 is SGHTA and CDR2 FQGNSA. The CDR3 sequence is 13 residues long. The ends were cut back, 4 bases at V and 4 bases at J, with 8 bases in the middle. The CDR3 loop reads CASSWTLNQPQHF. CDR3 sequence (DNA): TGTGCCAGCAGCTGGACCCTTAATCAGCCCCAGCATTTT.

There are many counts of this clonotype. This chain joins TRBV6-5 and TRBJ2-5; no reliable D call. From germline, CDR1 is MNHEY and CDR2 SVGAGI. The CDR3 runs to 14 residues. Trimming took 3 bases from V and 5 from J, leaving 13 bases between them. CDR3 region: CASSYEPVGETQYF. The CDR3 nucleotides read TGTGCCAGCAGTTATGAGCCGGTGGGGGAGACCCAGTACTTC.

This chain connects TRBV13 to TRBJ2-1; D remains ambiguous. The V end lost 2 bases, the J end lost 0 bases, and 8 bases lay between the germline ends. CDR3 length equals 15 residues. Germline V gene lookup returns CDR1 PRHDT and CDR2 FYEKMQ (reference sequence). The CDR3 coding sequence is TGTGCCAGCAGCTTAAGTGGGGTCTCCTACAATGAGCAGTTCTTC. Translation gives CASSLSGVSYNEQFF.

The chain couples TRBV27 to TRBJ2-7; 15 positions match TRBD2. Per the germline V gene, CDR1 is MNHEY and CDR2 is SMNVEV (reference sequence). The CDR3 has 14 residues. Germline trimming cut 5 bases from V and 7 bases from J; bases unmatched to any gene: 3. The CDR3 loop is CASSGLAGGQEQYF. CDR3 in DNA: TGTGCCAGCAGTGGACTAGCGGGAGGGCAAGAGCAGTACTTC.

This chain joins TRBV10-3 and TRBJ1-1, with D possibly being TRBD1 (5 bases). The CDR3 totals 12 residues. CDR1 ENHRY and CDR2 SYGVKD come from the germline V gene. V was clipped by 5 bases and J by 4 bases, with 8 bases between them. This CDR3 is CAISQGPTEAFF. The CDR3 nucleotides are TGTGCCATCAGTCAGGGACCCACTGAAGCTTTCTTT.